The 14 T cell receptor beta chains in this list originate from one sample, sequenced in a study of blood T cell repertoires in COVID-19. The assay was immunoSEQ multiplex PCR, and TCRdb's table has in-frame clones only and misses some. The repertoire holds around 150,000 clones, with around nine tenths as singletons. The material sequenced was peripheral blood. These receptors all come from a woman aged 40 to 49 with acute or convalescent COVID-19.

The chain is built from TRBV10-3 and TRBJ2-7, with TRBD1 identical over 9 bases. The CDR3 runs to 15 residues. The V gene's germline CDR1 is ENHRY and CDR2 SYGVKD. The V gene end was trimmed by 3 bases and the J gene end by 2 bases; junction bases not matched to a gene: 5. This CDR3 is CAISDDRGVPYEQYF. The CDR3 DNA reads TGTGCCATCAGTGACGACAGGGGGGTACCCTACGAGCAGTACTTC.

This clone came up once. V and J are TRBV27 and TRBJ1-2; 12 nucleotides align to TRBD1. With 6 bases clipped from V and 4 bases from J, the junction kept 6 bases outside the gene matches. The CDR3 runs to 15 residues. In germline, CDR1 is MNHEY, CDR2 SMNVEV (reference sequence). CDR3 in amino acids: CASRSGTGGIYGYTF. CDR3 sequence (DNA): TGTGCCAGCAGATCCGGGACAGGGGGCATCTATGGCTACACCTTC.

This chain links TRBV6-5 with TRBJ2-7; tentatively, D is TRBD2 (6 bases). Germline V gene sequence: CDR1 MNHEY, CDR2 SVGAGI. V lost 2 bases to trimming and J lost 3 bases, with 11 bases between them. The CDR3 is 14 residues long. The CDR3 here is CASSYGGAGYEQYF. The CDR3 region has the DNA TGTGCCAGCAGTTACGGAGGGGCCGGCTACGAGCAGTACTTC.

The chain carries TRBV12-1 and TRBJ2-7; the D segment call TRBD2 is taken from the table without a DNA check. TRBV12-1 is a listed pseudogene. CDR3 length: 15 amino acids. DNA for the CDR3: TGTGCCAGCAGCCCCCAGGAGCGGGGGGACCGCGAGCAGTACTTC. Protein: CASSPQERGDREQYF.

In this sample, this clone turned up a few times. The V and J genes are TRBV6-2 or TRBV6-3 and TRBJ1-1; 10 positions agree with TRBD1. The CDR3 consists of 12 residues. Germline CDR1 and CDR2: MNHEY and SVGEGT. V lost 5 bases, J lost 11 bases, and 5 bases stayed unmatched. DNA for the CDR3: TGTGCCAGCAGTGACAGGGGGCGAATGGCTTTCTTT. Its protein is CASSDRGRMAFF.

CDR3 nucleotides: TGTGCCAGCAGGGAGCGGGATCGACCCTACGAGCAGTACTTC. Translating gives CASRERDRPYEQYF. J is TRBJ2-7 and V is TRBV5-4, with 7 bases identical to TRBD2. Germline CDR1 SGHNT, CDR2 YYREEE (reference sequence). The CDR3 extends over 14 amino acids. The V and J ends lost 5 bases and 2 bases, in that order; junction bases with no gene match: 7.

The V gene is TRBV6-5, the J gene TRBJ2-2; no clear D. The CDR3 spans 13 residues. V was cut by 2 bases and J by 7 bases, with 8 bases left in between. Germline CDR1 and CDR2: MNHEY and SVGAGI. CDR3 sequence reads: CASSYQRSGELFF. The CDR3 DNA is TGTGCCAGCAGTTACCAAAGGAGCGGGGAGCTGTTTTTT.

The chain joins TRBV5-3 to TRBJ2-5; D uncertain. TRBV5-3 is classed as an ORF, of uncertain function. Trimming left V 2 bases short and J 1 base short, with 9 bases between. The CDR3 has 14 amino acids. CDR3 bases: TGTGCCAGAAGCTTCTCACAGCTCCAAGAGACCCAGTACTTC. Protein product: CARSFSQLQETQYF.

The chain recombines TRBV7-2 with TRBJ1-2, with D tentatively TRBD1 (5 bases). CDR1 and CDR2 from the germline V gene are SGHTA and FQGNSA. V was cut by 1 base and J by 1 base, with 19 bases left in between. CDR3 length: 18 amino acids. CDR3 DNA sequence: TGTGCCAGCAGCTTAGTTTGGGCAGGGTTTGAATTTAACTATGGCTACACCTTC. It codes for CASSLVWAGFEFNYGYTF.

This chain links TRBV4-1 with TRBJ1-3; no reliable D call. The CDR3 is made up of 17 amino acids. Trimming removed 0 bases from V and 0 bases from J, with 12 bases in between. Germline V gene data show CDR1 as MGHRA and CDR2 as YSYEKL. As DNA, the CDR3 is TGCGCCAGCAGCCAAGAAGAGAAAGGACTCTCTGGAAACACCATATATTTT. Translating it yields CASSQEEKGLSGNTIYF.

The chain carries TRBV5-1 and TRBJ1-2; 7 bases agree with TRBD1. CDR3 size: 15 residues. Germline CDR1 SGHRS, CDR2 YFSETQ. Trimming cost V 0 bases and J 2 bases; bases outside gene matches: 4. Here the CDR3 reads CASSLEGTANYGYTF. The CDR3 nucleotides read TGCGCCAGCAGCTTGGAGGGGACAGCCAACTATGGCTACACCTTC.

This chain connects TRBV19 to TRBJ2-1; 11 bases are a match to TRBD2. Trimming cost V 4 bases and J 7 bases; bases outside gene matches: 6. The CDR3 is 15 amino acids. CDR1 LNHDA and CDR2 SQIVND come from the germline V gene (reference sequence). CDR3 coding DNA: TGTGCCAGTAGTACATCTAGCGGGAGGACTAATGAGCAGTTCTTC. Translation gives CASSTSSGRTNEQFF. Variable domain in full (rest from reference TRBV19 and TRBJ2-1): DGGITQSPKYLFRKEGQNVTLSCEQNLNHDAMYWYRQDPGQGLRLIYYSQIVNDFQKGDIAEGYSVSREKKESFPLTVTSAQKNPTAFYLCASSTSSGRTNEQFFGPGTRLTVL.

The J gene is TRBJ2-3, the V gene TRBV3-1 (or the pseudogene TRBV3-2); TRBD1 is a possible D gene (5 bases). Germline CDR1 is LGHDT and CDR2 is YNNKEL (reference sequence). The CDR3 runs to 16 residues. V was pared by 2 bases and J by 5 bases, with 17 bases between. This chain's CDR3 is CASSQSGREKKDTQYF. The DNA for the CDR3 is TGTGCCAGCAGCCAATCGGGCAGGGAAAAGAAAGATACGCAGTATTTT.

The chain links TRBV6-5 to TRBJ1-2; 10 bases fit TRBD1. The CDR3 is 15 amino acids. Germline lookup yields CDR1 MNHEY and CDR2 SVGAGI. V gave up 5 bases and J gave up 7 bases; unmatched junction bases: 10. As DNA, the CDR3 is TGTGCCAGCAGTAAGCCGGGACAGGGGCAAGTTGGCTACACCTTC. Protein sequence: CASSKPGQGQVGYTF.